A selection of T cell receptor beta chains follows, all from one sample in a study of blood T cell repertoires in COVID-19. Sequenced by immunoSEQ multiplex PCR; TCRdb stores in-frame clones only, minus some. Counted here are 200,000 to 250,000 clones, 70% to 90% occurring once; the ten biggest clones make up about 2.2%. The sample comprised peripheral blood. The receptors shown here come from a man aged 25 to 45 who had recovered from COVID-19. The CDR3 runs from the conserved cysteine through the conserved F or W. A D gene is named only where the DNA matches it firmly. Some rows have no size entry. The others give once, few or many, or a class for an expanded clone.

abundance: NA; j_gene: TRBJ2-6; v_gene: TRBV9; d_gene: NA; CDR3aa: CASSVGGNSGANVLTF; CDR3nt: TGTGCCAGCAGCGTAGGAGGGAACTCTGGGGCCAACGTCCTGACTTTC
abundance: NA; j_gene: TRBJ1-1; v_gene: TRBV10-2; d_gene: NA; CDR3aa: CASRGDTEAFF; CDR3nt: TGCGCCAGTCGGGGGGACACTGAAGCTTTCTTT
abundance: once; j_gene: TRBJ1-5; v_gene: TRBV7-9; d_gene: NA; CDR3aa: CASSLSIHNQPQHF; CDR3nt: TGTGCCAGCAGCTTAAGCATTCACAATCAGCCCCAGCATTTT
abundance: NA; j_gene: TRBJ2-1; v_gene: TRBV4-1; d_gene: TRBD2; CDR3aa: CASSGLAGSRGEQFF; CDR3nt: TGCGCCAGCTCGGGGCTAGCGGGGTCTCGTGGTGAGCAGTTCTTC
abundance: few; j_gene: TRBJ1-1; v_gene: TRBV27; d_gene: NA; CDR3aa: CASSLWGAEAFF; CDR3nt: TGTGCCAGCAGTTTGTGGGGGGCTGAAGCTTTCTTT
abundance: NA; j_gene: TRBJ2-3; v_gene: TRBV11-2; d_gene: TRBD2; CDR3aa: CASSLYWASGGTDTQYF; CDR3nt: TGTGCCAGCAGCTTGTATTGGGCTAGCGGGGGCACAGATACGCAGTATTTT
abundance: once; j_gene: TRBJ2-1; v_gene: TRBV10-1; d_gene: TRBD2; CDR3aa: CASSDLSGGLNEQFF; CDR3nt: TGCGCCAGCAGTGACCTTAGCGGGGGCCTAAATGAGCAGTTCTTC
abundance: NA; j_gene: TRBJ2-7; v_gene: TRBV6-5; d_gene: TRBD1; CDR3aa: CASKRDRGSEQYF; CDR3nt: TGTGCCAGCAAACGGGACAGGGGGTCTGAGCAGTACTTC
abundance: NA; j_gene: TRBJ2-3; v_gene: TRBV7-2; d_gene: NA; CDR3aa: CASSLVAADDTQYF; CDR3nt: TGTGCCAGCAGCTTAGTCGCAGCGGATGATACGCAGTATTTT
abundance: NA; j_gene: TRBJ1-5; v_gene: TRBV28; d_gene: NA; CDR3aa: CASSFMDYSNQPQHF; CDR3nt: TGTGCCAGCAGTTTCATGGACTATAGCAATCAGCCCCAGCATTTT
abundance: NA; j_gene: TRBJ1-2; v_gene: TRBV24-1; d_gene: TRBD1; CDR3aa: CATSDISGTGGGYGYTF; CDR3nt: TGTGCCACCAGTGATATTTCCGGGACAGGGGGCGGCTATGGCTACACCTTC
abundance: NA; j_gene: TRBJ1-2; v_gene: TRBV11-2; d_gene: NA; CDR3aa: CASSLDWGPYGYTF; CDR3nt: TGTGCCAGCAGCTTAGATTGGGGCCCCTATGGCTACACCTTC
abundance: few; j_gene: TRBJ2-1; v_gene: TRBV5-4; d_gene: NA; CDR3aa: CASSFLYNEQFF; CDR3nt: TGTGCCAGCAGCTTCCTTTACAATGAGCAGTTCTTC
abundance: NA; j_gene: TRBJ2-3; v_gene: TRBV11-2; d_gene: TRBD1; CDR3aa: CASSSGQGDTQYF; CDR3nt: TGTGCCAGCAGCTCTGGACAGGGAGATACGCAGTATTTT
abundance: few; j_gene: TRBJ2-2; v_gene: TRBV11-2; d_gene: NA; CDR3aa: CASSFSRDTGELFF; CDR3nt: TGTGCCAGCAGCTTTTCGCGGGACACCGGGGAGCTGTTTTTT
abundance: NA; j_gene: TRBJ1-2; v_gene: TRBV7-6; d_gene: NA; CDR3aa: CASSLEAGYYGYTF; CDR3nt: TGTGCCAGCAGCTTAGAGGCAGGGTACTATGGCTACACCTTC
abundance: NA; j_gene: TRBJ1-2; v_gene: TRBV2; d_gene: NA; CDR3aa: CASPLVPYGYTF; CDR3nt: TGTGCCTCACCTCTAGTCCCCTATGGCTACACCTTC
abundance: NA; j_gene: TRBJ1-5; v_gene: TRBV19; d_gene: NA; CDR3aa: CASSIDTGSGQPQHF; CDR3nt: TGTGCCAGTAGTATTGACACAGGTTCCGGTCAGCCCCAGCATTTT
abundance: NA; j_gene: TRBJ2-5; v_gene: TRBV9; d_gene: TRBD2; CDR3aa: CASSALLNGGVEETQYF; CDR3nt: TGTGCCAGCAGCGCCCTTCTGAACGGGGGGGTAGAGGAGACCCAGTACTTC
abundance: few; j_gene: TRBJ2-3; v_gene: TRBV10-1; d_gene: NA; CDR3aa: CASNRDSTDTQYF; CDR3nt: TGCGCCAGCAACAGGGACAGCACAGATACGCAGTATTTT
abundance: NA; j_gene: TRBJ2-7; v_gene: TRBV5-1; d_gene: NA; CDR3aa: CASSGGETGFYEQYF; CDR3nt: TGCGCCAGCAGCGGCGGGGAGACAGGGTTTTACGAGCAGTACTTC
abundance: NA; j_gene: TRBJ1-3; v_gene: TRBV9; d_gene: NA; CDR3aa: CASSVAGVFGNTIYF; CDR3nt: TGTGCCAGCAGCGTAGCCGGGGTTTTTGGAAACACCATATATTTT
abundance: NA; j_gene: TRBJ2-7; v_gene: TRBV27; d_gene: NA; CDR3aa: CASSRRNAYEQYF; CDR3nt: TGTGCCAGCAGTCGGCGGAACGCCTACGAGCAGTACTTC
abundance: NA; j_gene: TRBJ2-7; v_gene: TRBV25-1; d_gene: TRBD2; CDR3aa: CASKLAGTYEQYF; CDR3nt: TGTGCCAGCAAACTAGCGGGGACCTACGAGCAGTACTTC